This T cell receptor beta chain was sequenced during a study of identical twins. Study-wide results and limits: There was more out-of-frame TCR alpha sharing in monozygotic twins than models estimated.

One entry per CDR3 protein results from TCRdb running MiXCR on the 5' RACE reads. The sample includes roughly 1.6 million distinct CDR3 sequences, around 29% of them seen just once. Germline loops: CDR1 SGHDT, CDR2 YYEEEE. J was trimmed by 4 bases and V by 4 bases; bases with no gene match: 16. The CDR3 is made up of 19 amino acids. Everyone who gave samples was a healthy Caucasian. As concerns this clonotype: Its antigen is unidentified.

This sequence joins TRBV5-6 and TRBJ2-1; TRBD2 agrees at 11 bases. The TCR comes from a newborn girl in good health. Sequenced: cord blood. The chain's CDR3 is CASSPHPQLAGAGYNEQFF. The CDR3 DNA sequence: TGTGCCAGCAGCCCCCACCCCCAACTAGCGGGAGCCGGTTACAATGAGCAGTTCTTC.